Listed below are T cell receptor beta chains from one sample, sequenced in a study of T cell repertoires in cytomegalovirus infection. MiXCR, run by TCRdb on the reads, gives a single entry per CDR3 protein. The sample yields some 350,000 distinct CDR3 sequences, 15% to 20% seen once. Material for sequencing was PBMCs. Every receptor here comes from a human donor in good health (CMV status not recorded). Some clones in this sample may be carry-over from other donors' samples. CDR3s include the opening cysteine and the closing phenylalanine or tryptophan. Each record gives: clone size, D gene, J gene, V gene, CDR3 protein, CDR3 DNA. The D gene is left open where the match is weak. For some rows the clone size is stated as once, few or many, or as a class when expanded; others skip it.

few,TRBD1,TRBJ2-3,TRBV5-5,CASSSFGGRGRSDTQYF,TGTGCCAGCAGCTCATTCGGGGGCAGGGGGCGCTCCGATACGCAGTATTTT
many,-,TRBJ2-5,TRBV7-8,CASSAGRTKETQYF,TGTGCCAGCAGCGCGGGACGCACGAAAGAGACCCAGTACTTC
many,TRBD2,TRBJ2-7,TRBV6-1,CASIPGTSGYEQYF,TGTGCCAGCATCCCGGGGACTAGCGGATACGAGCAGTACTTC
-,TRBD2,TRBJ2-7,TRBV27,CASSPPGLAPYEQYF,TGTGCCAGCAGTCCCCCGGGACTAGCGCCCTACGAGCAGTACTTC
-,-,TRBJ1-1,TRBV7-2,CASSLGLGAFF,TGTGCCAGCAGCTTAGGACTTGGAGCTTTCTTT
few,-,TRBJ2-1,TRBV29-1,CSVVSGTPYNEQFF,TGCAGCGTTGTGTCCGGGACACCATACAATGAGCAGTTCTTC
-,-,TRBJ2-2,TRBV19,CASNGASGTGELFF,TGTGCCAGTAACGGTGCTAGTGGTACCGGGGAGCTGTTTTTT
-,TRBD1,TRBJ1-2,TRBV7-6,CASSSGTGENYGYTF,TGTGCCAGCAGCTCCGGGACAGGGGAGAACTATGGCTACACCTTC
few,-,TRBJ1-6,TRBV27,CASSFLPRWGGDSPLHF,TGTGCCAGCAGTTTCCTACCCCGCTGGGGAGGCGACTCACCCCTCCACTTT
many,-,TRBJ2-3,TRBV12-3/TRBV12-4,CASSLALDRPTPTDTQYF,TGTGCCAGCAGTCTAGCCCTTGACAGACCTACTCCCACAGATACGCAGTATTTT
-,-,TRBJ1-6,TRBV20-1,CSARDLDSSYNSPLHF,TGCAGTGCTAGAGATCTTGATAGCTCCTATAATTCACCCCTCCACTTT
-,-,TRBJ1-2,TRBV4-1,CASSQEEGSDYGYTF,TGCGCCAGCAGCCAAGAGGAGGGATCGGACTATGGCTACACCTTC
-,-,TRBJ1-1,TRBV6-2/TRBV6-3,CASTLDGSVRKAFF,TGTGCCAGCACTCTAGATGGCTCGGTCAGAAAAGCTTTCTTT
many,TRBD1,TRBJ1-2,TRBV12-3/TRBV12-4,CASSRQGEGGYTF,TGTGCCAGCAGCAGACAGGGGGAAGGAGGCTACACCTTC
few,-,TRBJ2-2,TRBV6-2/TRBV6-3,CASSDRHGELFF,TGTGCCAGCAGTGACAGACACGGGGAGCTGTTTTTT
many,-,TRBJ1-1,TRBV7-2,CASSLLWDTEAFF,TGTGCCAGCAGCTTATTATGGGACACTGAAGCTTTCTTT
-,TRBD2,TRBJ2-2,TRBV9,CASSLSGLAGVTGELFF,TGTGCCAGCAGCCTAAGTGGTCTAGCGGGAGTAACCGGGGAGCTGTTTTTT
few,TRBD1,TRBJ2-5,TRBV14,CASSYQQGRRETQYF,TGTGCCAGCAGCTATCAACAGGGGCGCAGAGAGACCCAGTACTTC
-,-,TRBJ1-4,TRBV29-1,CSARRGEKLFF,TGCAGCGCCCGGCGGGGTGAAAAACTGTTTTTT
few,TRBD2,TRBJ2-7,TRBV11-2,CASSFSGNSYEQYF,TGTGCCAGCAGCTTTAGCGGGAACTCCTACGAGCAGTACTTC
many,-,TRBJ1-6,TRBV7-8,CASSFRGISYNSPLHF,TGTGCCAGCAGCTTTAGGGGTATCTCCTATAATTCACCCCTCCACTTT
many,-,TRBJ1-5,TRBV4-3,CASSQGWVDAEYSNQPQHF,TGCGCCAGCAGCCAAGGGTGGGTAGACGCCGAGTATAGCAATCAGCCCCAGCATTTT
many,TRBD1,TRBJ2-7,TRBV11-2,CASSSRQGTLTYEQYF,TGTGCCAGCAGCTCCAGACAGGGAACACTGACCTACGAGCAGTACTTC
-,-,TRBJ2-1,TRBV20-1,CSASSDTYNEQFF,TGCAGTGCCAGCTCGGACACTTACAATGAGCAGTTCTTC
many,-,TRBJ2-1,TRBV11-2,CASSLDWRVEQFF,TGTGCCAGCAGCTTAGATTGGAGGGTTGAGCAGTTCTTC
-,TRBD1,TRBJ1-2,TRBV12-3/TRBV12-4,CASSRTGGMGGYTF,TGTGCCAGCAGCAGGACAGGGGGCATGGGTGGCTACACCTTC
-,-,TRBJ1-3,TRBV4-1,CASSQGSFLVTGNTIYF,TGCGCCAGCAGCCAAGGCAGCTTCTTAGTGACTGGAAACACCATATATTTT
few,-,TRBJ2-5,TRBV7-6,CASSLPGVEETQYF,TGTGCCAGCAGCCTGCCGGGGGTGGAAGAGACCCAGTACTTC
-,-,TRBJ2-3,TRBV28,CASSLHGEGLDTDTQYF,TGTGCCAGCAGTCTCCACGGCGAGGGCCTCGACACAGATACGCAGTATTTT
-,TRBD1,TRBJ2-3,TRBV11-2,CASSSRQGYEDTQYF,TGTGCCAGCAGCAGCCGACAGGGATATGAGGATACGCAGTATTTT
few,-,TRBJ2-7,TRBV27,CASSLSFSSYEQYF,TGTGCCAGCAGTTTATCTTTCAGCTCCTACGAGCAGTACTTC
few,-,TRBJ1-2,TRBV19,CASSITYAGYTF,TGTGCCAGTAGTATAACTTACGCGGGCTACACCTTC
-,TRBD2,TRBJ2-1,TRBV20-1,CSASSGSRYNEQFF,TGCAGTGCATCTAGCGGGAGCAGATACAATGAGCAGTTCTTC
many,-,TRBJ2-6,TRBV29-1,CSVTGTGGANVLTF,TGCAGCGTTACAGGGACGGGGGGGGCCAACGTCCTGACTTTC
few,-,TRBJ2-1,TRBV20-1,CSASRLERAEQFF,TGCAGTGCTAGCCGCCTGGAAAGGGCCGAGCAGTTCTTC
many,TRBD2,TRBJ2-3,TRBV11-2,CASSPLADSTDTQYF,TGTGCCAGCAGCCCGCTAGCGGATAGCACAGATACGCAGTATTTT